One sample yielded the 6 T cell receptor beta chains listed below, sequenced in a study of Graves' ophthalmopathy and Graves' hyperthyroidism listed by TCRdb under 2018. The sample was run on an Illumina HiSeq 2000. TCR beta CDR3 regions were amplified from RNA transcripts for repertoire sequencing. A first-round RT-PCR used HTBI primers with the Qiagen OneStep RT-PCR kit, followed by a second-round multiplex PCR, size selection and purification. TCRdb reanalyzed the raw reads on its own, using fastp at Q25 for trimming and MiXCR for clone calling, and kept in-frame beta chains. Each entry is one CDR3 protein sequence, shown with its most common DNA and genes. A total of about 1.2 million distinct CDR3 sequences appear in this sample, about 38% of them only once. The top ten clonotypes cover 11% of the sample. Material for sequencing was peripheral blood or thyroid tissue (not recorded which). The receptor source for this set is an adult man with Graves' hyperthyroidism.

This clonotype showed up many times. J is TRBJ2-5 and V is TRBV7-2; maybe TRBD1 (7 bases). The CDR3 contains 13 residues. Germline V gives CDR1 SGHTA, CDR2 FQGNSA. The V end lost 5 bases, the J end lost 4 bases, and 11 bases lay between the germline ends. Here the CDR3 DNA reads TGTGCCAGCAGCGGGCGGGACAGAGAGACCCAGTACTTC. It codes for CASSGRDRETQYF.

This clonotype was counted ten times or more. The gene calls are TRBV12-3 or TRBV12-4 and TRBJ2-6; D might be TRBD1 (5 bases). The CDR3 is 14 amino acids. V lost 5 bases to trimming and J lost 1 base, with 6 bases between them. The CDR3 region has the DNA TGTGCCAGCAGTACAGGTTCTGGGGCCAACGTCCTGACTTTC. Translation: CASSTGSGANVLTF.

This sequence joins TRBV6-1 and TRBJ1-1, with TRBD1 matching over 9 bases. Germline-derived CDR1 and CDR2 are MNHNS and SASEGT. This CDR3 spans 14 amino acids. V lost 6 bases, J lost 4 bases, and 6 bases stayed unmatched. CDR3 in amino acids: CASREQGAGTEAFF. In nucleotides, the CDR3 is TGTGCCAGCAGAGAACAGGGGGCGGGCACTGAAGCTTTCTTT.

In the case of this clonotype: A much larger clone differs by one base, so this may be a read error. This chain joins TRBV6-5 and TRBJ1-1; D gene ambiguous. Trimming left V 8 bases short and J 5 bases short, with 21 bases between. CDR1 and CDR2 (germline): MNHEY, SVGAGI. This CDR3 has 15 residues. The CDR3 protein is CASGEGSPGRTEAFF. CDR3 nucleotides: TGTGCCAGCGGTGAAGGGTCACCTGGGAGGACTGAAGCTTTCTTT.

This clonotype came up many times. The J gene is TRBJ2-7, the V gene TRBV29-1, with D uncertain. Trimming took off 5 bases at V and 6 bases at J, with 14 bases between the two ends. Germline loops: CDR1 SQVTM, CDR2 ANQGSEA. CDR3 length: 12 residues. The CDR3 region is CSVRPSTGEQYF. The CDR3 DNA follows: TGCAGCGTTCGCCCTTCCACTGGCGAGCAGTACTTC.

The chain combines TRBV7-9 with TRBJ1-1; the D is unclear. CDR1 is SEHNR, CDR2 FQNEAQ, per germline (reference sequence). This CDR3 is 16 amino acids long. Trimming removed 5 bases at V and 10 bases at J, with 26 bases between. Here the CDR3 DNA reads TGTGCCAGCAGCCCTCATCTCAGTAACAAAAACGGTGGAGCTTTCTTT. This translates into CASSPHLSNKNGGAFF.